These T cell receptor beta chains were read from a single sample in a study of cytomegalovirus exposure and HLA in healthy donors. The method was immunoSEQ multiplex PCR; TCRdb's version includes in-frame clones alone and lacks a portion of them. This table has 200,000 to 300,000 clones, about 88% appearing once. Sequences were obtained from PBMCs. The receptors derive from a girl aged 2-9 years in good health and CMV-seronegative. Each CDR3 is given with its conserved first and last residue. Each record gives: V gene, D gene, J gene, clone size, CDR3 DNA, CDR3 protein. The D gene is left open where the match is weak. Only some rows state a clone size, as once, few, many or a class for expanded clones.

>TRBV6-5|.|TRBJ1-2|.
TGTGCCAGCAGGCCCGACAGCTACTATGGCTACACCTTC
CASRPDSYYGYTF
>TRBV30|TRBD2|TRBJ2-3|.
TGTGCCTGGAGCGCACATCTAGCGGGAGGGCGCGATACGCAGTATTTT
CAWSAHLAGGRDTQYF
>TRBV6-4|TRBD2|TRBJ2-1|.
TGTGCCAGCAGTGCCTCACTAGCGGGAGGGAGTAATGAGCAGTTCTTC
CASSASLAGGSNEQFF
>TRBV18|TRBD1|TRBJ2-5|once
TGTGCCAGCTCACCAACAGGGGCCACTTTCCTAGAGACCCAGTACTTC
CASSPTGATFLETQYF
>TRBV5-1|.|TRBJ2-3|.
TGCGCCAGCAGGCTAGCGACAGATACGCAGTATTTT
CASRLATDTQYF
>TRBV7-9|.|TRBJ2-7|.
TGTGCCAGCAGCTTGACGGAGCCCTACCACGAGCAGTACTTC
CASSLTEPYHEQYF
>TRBV6-5|.|TRBJ2-3|.
TGTGCCAGCAGTTTCGTGGGAGACAGCACAGATACGCAGTATTTT
CASSFVGDSTDTQYF
>TRBV2|TRBD2|TRBJ2-7|few
TGTGCCAGCAGTGCCCGGGGACTAGCGGGGGGGGTTGAGCAGTACTTC
CASSARGLAGGVEQYF
>TRBV11-2|TRBD1|TRBJ2-5|.
TGTGCCAGCAGCCGGTACAGGGGTTGGCGGGAGACCCAGTACTTC
CASSRYRGWRETQYF
>TRBV5-1|TRBD2|TRBJ2-1|.
TGCGCCAGCAGCCGCGGGGGGGCCTCCTACAATGAGCAGTTCTTC
CASSRGGASYNEQFF
>TRBV6-5|.|TRBJ2-7|few
TGTGCCAGCAGCCCAGGACTACCGACGCTTCAGTACTTC
CASSPGLPTLQYF
>TRBV27|.|TRBJ1-5|.
TGTGCCAGCAGGGCGGCATTGTGGGTGATGGGTCAGCCCCAGCATTTT
CASRAALWVMGQPQHF
>TRBV30|.|TRBJ1-4|few
TGTGCCTGGAGTGTTGGAGCCTCAGGGCTGGAAAAACTGTTTTTT
CAWSVGASGLEKLFF
>TRBV6-6|TRBD2|TRBJ2-3|.
TGTGCCAGCAGTTACGACGGGGGGGCCGGAGATACGCAGTATTTT
CASSYDGGAGDTQYF
>TRBV5-6|.|TRBJ2-5|.
TGTGCCAGCAGCTCCCACCCGACGGGCCAAGAGACCCAGTACTTC
CASSSHPTGQETQYF
>TRBV6-1|TRBD1|TRBJ2-2|.
TGTGCCAGCAGGGACCGGGACAGGCAAACCGGGGAGCTGTTTTTT
CASRDRDRQTGELFF
>TRBV5-5|.|TRBJ1-3|.
TGTGCCAGCAGCTCGATGGCGGGGTTCTCTGGAAACACCATATATTTT
CASSSMAGFSGNTIYF
>TRBV14|TRBD2|TRBJ2-7|.
TGTGCCAGCAGCCAATTTTGGGGGTCGACTAGCGGGAGTGCGGCCCCTAAGTACGAGCAGTACTTC
CASSQFWGSTSGSAAPKYEQYF
>TRBV6-5|.|TRBJ1-3|.
TGTGCCAGCAGTTACAGTCGGGACTCTGGAAACACCATATATTTT
CASSYSRDSGNTIYF
>TRBV5-1|.|TRBJ2-2|.
TGCGCCAGCAGCTTGGCCCAGGGGACGGCCGGGGAGCTGTTTTTT
CASSLAQGTAGELFF
>TRBV5-4|.|TRBJ2-1|.
TGTGCCAGCAGCTTGCCGGGCGGGTGGAGCTCCTACAATGAGCAGTTCTTC
CASSLPGGWSSYNEQFF
>TRBV5-1|TRBD2|TRBJ2-7|.
TGCGCCAGCAGCTTGGAGTGGGGGATCACTAGCGGGAGACAGCACGAGCAGTACTTC
CASSLEWGITSGRQHEQYF
>TRBV5-8|.|TRBJ2-7|.
TGTGCCAGCTGTCCCCGGCCGGGGTCGTCCTACGAGCAGTACTTC
CASCPRPGSSYEQYF
>TRBV19|.|TRBJ1-5|few
TGTGCCAGTAGTATTCGGGGAAACAATCAGCCCCAGCATTTT
CASSIRGNNQPQHF
>TRBV27|.|TRBJ1-2|.
TGTGCCAGCAGTCCGACCCGAGCAGGGTTAGGGTATGGCTACACCTTC
CASSPTRAGLGYGYTF
>TRBV11-2|.|TRBJ2-2|once
TGTGCCAGCAGCTTATCGGGTAACACCGGGGAGCTGTTTTTT
CASSLSGNTGELFF
>TRBV6-6|TRBD2|TRBJ2-1|.
TGTGCCAGCAGTACTAGCGGGAGGGCCCACAATGAGCAGTTCTTC
CASSTSGRAHNEQFF
>TRBV28|.|TRBJ2-7|few
TGTGCCAGCAGTTTATTCCGCCCGCGGGAGCAGTACTTC
CASSLFRPREQYF
>TRBV19|.|TRBJ1-4|.
TGTGCCAGTAGTATTAATTCGGGGATCCCTAATGAAAAACTGTTTTTT
CASSINSGIPNEKLFF
>TRBV9|TRBD2|TRBJ2-1|.
TGTGCCAGCAGCGTAGGGACTAGCGGGGGGGTACCCTACAATGAGCAGTTCTTC
CASSVGTSGGVPYNEQFF
>TRBV20-1|.|TRBJ2-3|.
TGCAGTGCTCTTAAAGATACGCAGTATTTT
CSALKDTQYF
>TRBV10-2|TRBD1|TRBJ1-2|.
TGCGCCAGCAGTAGGACAGGGGAGGGAAATGGCTACACCTTC
CASSRTGEGNGYTF
>TRBV5-6|TRBD2|TRBJ2-7|.
TGTGCCAGCAGCTTCTCTAGACTAGCGGGTAAGAGCTCCTACGAGCAGTACTTC
CASSFSRLAGKSSYEQYF
>TRBV29-1|TRBD1|TRBJ1-2|.
TGCAGCGTTTCCGACAGGGAAGCCTATGGCTACACCTTC
CSVSDREAYGYTF
>TRBV5-1|.|TRBJ1-3|.
TGCGCCAGCAGCAACGAGGTTCTCCGAAAACATGGAAACACCATATATTTT
CASSNEVLRKHGNTIYF
>TRBV11-2|.|TRBJ2-7|.
TGTGCCAGCAGCTTAGAGCGGGGGCCCTACGGCCAGCAGTACTTC
CASSLERGPYGQQYF
>TRBV4-1|.|TRBJ1-4|.
TGCGCCAGCAGCCAAGATCGACAAACAACTAATGAAAAACTGTTTTTT
CASSQDRQTTNEKLFF
>TRBV11-2|TRBD2|TRBJ2-5|.
TGTGCCAGCAGCCCGCGGGGGGGGCGAGAGACCCAGTACTTC
CASSPRGGRETQYF
>TRBV30|TRBD1|TRBJ2-7|.
TGTGCCTGGAGGTGGGGACAGTACGAGCAGTACTTC
CAWRWGQYEQYF
>TRBV27|.|TRBJ2-3|.
TGTGCCAGCACCAGCGGGTTTTCAGATACGCAGTATTTT
CASTSGFSDTQYF
>TRBV10-3|.|TRBJ1-4|.
TGTGCCATCAGGGGACTTGTATGGAATGAAAAACTGTTTTTT
CAIRGLVWNEKLFF
>TRBV12-5|.|TRBJ2-1|.
TGTGCTAGTGGTTTGGCAACTCGTGCCAACCAGGGCCCGAGCTCCTACAATGAGCAGTTCTTC
CASGLATRANQGPSSYNEQFF
>TRBV2|TRBD2|TRBJ2-7|.
TGTGCCAGCAGATATGCTAGCGGGGGGGCCTACGAGCAGTACTTC
CASRYASGGAYEQYF
>TRBV27|.|TRBJ2-5|.
TGTGCCAGCAGTTCCGCCGGGGAAGAGACCCAGTACTTC
CASSSAGEETQYF
>TRBV6-1|.|TRBJ1-2|few
TGTGCCAGCAAGAGGTCCGCCTATGGCTACACCTTC
CASKRSAYGYTF
>TRBV7-2|TRBD2|TRBJ2-7|.
TGTGCCAGCAGCCCTTACGGACTAGCGGGAGGGGGGAACGAGCAGTACTTC
CASSPYGLAGGGNEQYF
>TRBV5-6|TRBD1|TRBJ1-1|.
TGTGCCAGCAGCTTGGGACAGGGTTGGGACACTGAAGCTTTCTTT
CASSLGQGWDTEAFF
>TRBV7-9|.|TRBJ2-5|.
TGTGCCAGCAGCTTAGTTGAAGGCGGAGAGACCCAGTACTTC
CASSLVEGGETQYF
>TRBV30|TRBD1|TRBJ1-2|.
TGTGCCTGGATCCAGGGGACAGCATATGGCTACACCTTC
CAWIQGTAYGYTF
>TRBV29-1|TRBD2|TRBJ2-3|few
TGCAGCGTAAGCAGGACTAGCGGGAGGTCAGATACGCAGTATTTT
CSVSRTSGRSDTQYF
>TRBV7-8|TRBD1|TRBJ1-2|.
TGTGCCAGCAGCTATTACAGGGGGGGAAACTATGGCTACACCTTC
CASSYYRGGNYGYTF